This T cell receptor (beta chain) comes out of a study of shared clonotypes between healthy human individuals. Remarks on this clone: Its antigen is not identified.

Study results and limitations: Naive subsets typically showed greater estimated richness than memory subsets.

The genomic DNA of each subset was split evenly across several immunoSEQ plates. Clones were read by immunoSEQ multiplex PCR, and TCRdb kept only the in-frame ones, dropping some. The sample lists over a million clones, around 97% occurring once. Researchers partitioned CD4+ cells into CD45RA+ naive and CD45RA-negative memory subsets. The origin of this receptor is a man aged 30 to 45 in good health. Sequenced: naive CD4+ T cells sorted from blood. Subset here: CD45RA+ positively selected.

This CDR3 reads CASSLVGTVNTEAFF. The CDR3 DNA sequence: TGTGCCAGCAGCTTAGTAGGGACGGTGAACACTGAAGCTTTCTTT. The chain couples TRBV11-2 to TRBJ1-1, with D maybe TRBD1 (5 bases). The V gene lost 1 base and the J gene lost 0 bases, with 9 bases spanning the gap. Per germline, CDR1 SGHAT and CDR2 FQNNGV. The CDR3 has 15 amino acids.